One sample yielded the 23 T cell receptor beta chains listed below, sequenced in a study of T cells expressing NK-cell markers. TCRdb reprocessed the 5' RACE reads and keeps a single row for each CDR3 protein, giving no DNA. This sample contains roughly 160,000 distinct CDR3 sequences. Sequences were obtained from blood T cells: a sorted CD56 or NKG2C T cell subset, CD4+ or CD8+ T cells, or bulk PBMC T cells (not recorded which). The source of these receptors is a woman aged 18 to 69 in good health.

The CDR3 sequence is CASSKLAGNYNEQFF. J is TRBJ2-1 and V is TRBV12-3 or TRBV12-4; TCRdb's assignment of TRBD2 cannot be checked, as there is no DNA. This CDR3 is 15 amino acids long.

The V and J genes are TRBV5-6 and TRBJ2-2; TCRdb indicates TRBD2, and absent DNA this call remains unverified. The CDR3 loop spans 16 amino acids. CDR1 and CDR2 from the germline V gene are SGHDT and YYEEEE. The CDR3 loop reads CASSTGLLRKNGELFF.

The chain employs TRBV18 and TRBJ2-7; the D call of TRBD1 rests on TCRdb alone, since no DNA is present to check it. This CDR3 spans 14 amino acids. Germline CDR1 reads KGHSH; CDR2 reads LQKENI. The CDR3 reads CASSPRTGEYEQYF. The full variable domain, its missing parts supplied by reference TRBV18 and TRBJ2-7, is NAGVMQNPRHLVRRRGQEARLRCSPMKGHSHVYWYRQLPEEGLKFMVYLQKENIIDESGMPKERFSAEFPKEGPSILRIQQVVRGDSAAYFCASSPRTGEYEQYFGPGTRLTVT.

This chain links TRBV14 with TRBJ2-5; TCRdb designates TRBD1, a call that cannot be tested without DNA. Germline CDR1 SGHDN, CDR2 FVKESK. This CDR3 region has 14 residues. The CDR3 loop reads CASAPWGEWETQYF.

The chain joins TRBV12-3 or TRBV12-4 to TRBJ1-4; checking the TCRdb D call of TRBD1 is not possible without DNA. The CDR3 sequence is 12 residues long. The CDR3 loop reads CASSHPGEKLFF.

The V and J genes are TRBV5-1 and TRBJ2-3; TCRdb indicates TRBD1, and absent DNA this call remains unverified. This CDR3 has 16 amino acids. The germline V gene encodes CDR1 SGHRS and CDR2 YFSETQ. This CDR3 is CASSSLGARDTDTQYF.

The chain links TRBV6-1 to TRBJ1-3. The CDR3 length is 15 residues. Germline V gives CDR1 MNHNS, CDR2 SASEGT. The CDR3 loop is CASSVTGSSGNTIYF.

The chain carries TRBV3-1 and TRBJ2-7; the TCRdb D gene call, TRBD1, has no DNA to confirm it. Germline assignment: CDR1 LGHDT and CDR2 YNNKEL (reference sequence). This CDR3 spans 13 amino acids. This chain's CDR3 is CASRGDRGYEQYF.

CDR3 loop: CASSLGLGANEQFF. This chain joins TRBV12-3 or TRBV12-4 and TRBJ2-1; TCRdb calls TRBD2, which cannot be checked without DNA. This CDR3 comprises 14 residues.

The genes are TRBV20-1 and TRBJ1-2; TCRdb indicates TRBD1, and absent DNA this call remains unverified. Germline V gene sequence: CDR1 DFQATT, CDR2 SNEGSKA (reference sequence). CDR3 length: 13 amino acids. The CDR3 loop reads CSPRTAANYGYTF.

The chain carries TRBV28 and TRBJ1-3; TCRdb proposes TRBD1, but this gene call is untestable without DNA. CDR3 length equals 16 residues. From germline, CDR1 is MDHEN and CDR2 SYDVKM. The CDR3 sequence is CASSSRTGLSGNTIYF.

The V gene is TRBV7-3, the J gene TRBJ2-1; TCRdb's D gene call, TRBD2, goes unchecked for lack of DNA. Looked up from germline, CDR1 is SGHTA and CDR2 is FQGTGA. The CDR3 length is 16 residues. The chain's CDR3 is CASSPRGSGVYNEQFF. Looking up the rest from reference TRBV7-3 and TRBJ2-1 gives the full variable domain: GAGVSQTPSNKVTEKGKYVELRCDPISGHTALYWYRQSLGQGPEFLIYFQGTGAADDSGLPNDRFFAVRPEGSVSTLKIQRTERGDSAVYLCASSPRGSGVYNEQFFGPGTRLTVL.

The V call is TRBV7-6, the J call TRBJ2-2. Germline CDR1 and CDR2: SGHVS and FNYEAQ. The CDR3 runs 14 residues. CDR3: CASSLRHNTGELFF.

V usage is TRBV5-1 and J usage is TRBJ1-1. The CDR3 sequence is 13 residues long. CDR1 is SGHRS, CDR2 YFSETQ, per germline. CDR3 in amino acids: CASREGQNTEAFF.

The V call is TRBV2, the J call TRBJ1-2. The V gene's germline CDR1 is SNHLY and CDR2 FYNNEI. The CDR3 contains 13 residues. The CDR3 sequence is CASRIYEGYGYTF.

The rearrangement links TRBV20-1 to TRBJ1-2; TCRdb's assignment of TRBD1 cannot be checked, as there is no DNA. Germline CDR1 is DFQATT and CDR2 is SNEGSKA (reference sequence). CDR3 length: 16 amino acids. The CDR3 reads CSARAGRGVINYGYTF.

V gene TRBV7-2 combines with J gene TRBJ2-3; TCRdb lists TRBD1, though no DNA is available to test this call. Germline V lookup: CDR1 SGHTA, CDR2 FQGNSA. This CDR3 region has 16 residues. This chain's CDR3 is CASSPSGTPGTDTQYF.

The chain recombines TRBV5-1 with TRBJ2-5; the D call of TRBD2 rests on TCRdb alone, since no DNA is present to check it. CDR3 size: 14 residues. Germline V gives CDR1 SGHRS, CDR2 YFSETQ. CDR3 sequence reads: CASSLAAWEETQYF.

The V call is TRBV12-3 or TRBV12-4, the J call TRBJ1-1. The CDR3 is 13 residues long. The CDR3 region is CASSLASTTLAFF.

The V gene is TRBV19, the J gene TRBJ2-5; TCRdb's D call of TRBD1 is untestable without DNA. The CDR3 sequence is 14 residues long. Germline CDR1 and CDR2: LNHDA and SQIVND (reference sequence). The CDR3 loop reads CASSIDLWGETQYF.

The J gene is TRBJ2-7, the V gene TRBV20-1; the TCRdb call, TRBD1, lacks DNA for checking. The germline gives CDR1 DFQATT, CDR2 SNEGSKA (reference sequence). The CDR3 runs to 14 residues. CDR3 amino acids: CSAQRAAGGDEQYF.

CDR3 loop: CSASRQGNNSPLHF. The chain couples TRBV20-1 to TRBJ1-6. The CDR3 extends over 14 amino acids. The germline gives CDR1 DFQATT, CDR2 SNEGSKA (reference sequence).

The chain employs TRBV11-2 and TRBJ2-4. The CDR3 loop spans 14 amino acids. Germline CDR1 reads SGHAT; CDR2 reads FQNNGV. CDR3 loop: CASSSTIAKNIQYF.